These 4 T cell receptor beta chains were all obtained from the same sample, sequenced in a study of glioma-infiltrating T cells after dendritic cell vaccination. Time point in this sample: after dendritic cell vaccination, including at tumor progression/relapse. Generated by immunoSEQ multiplex PCR, the TCRdb table keeps only in-frame clones and is missing some. The table lists 100,000 or so clones, 90% of them singletons. The material was blood, obtained after dendritic cell vaccination. These receptor sequences come from a human donor with glioblastoma.

The V and J genes are TRBV19 and TRBJ2-3; 13 nucleotides agree with TRBD2. CDR3 length: 15 amino acids. After removal of 3 bases from V and 3 bases from J, the junction contained 0 bases not matched to a gene. Germline CDR1 LNHDA, CDR2 SQIVND (reference sequence). CDR3 sequence (DNA): TGTGCCAGTAGTATGACTAGCGGGAGGACAGATACGCAGTATTTT. This codes for CASSMTSGRTDTQYF.

This chain connects TRBV7-8 to TRBJ1-5, with D perhaps matching TRBD1 (6 bases). Germline V gene lookup returns CDR1 SGHVS and CDR2 FQNEAQ. V lost 0 bases to trimming and J lost 0 bases, with 12 bases between them. This CDR3 contains 17 residues. The CDR3 DNA is TGTGCCAGCAGCTTAGCGCTGGCAGGGGATAGCAATCAGCCCCAGCATTTT. It specifies CASSLALAGDSNQPQHF.

This chain uses TRBV30 with TRBJ2-1; the match to TRBD2 covers 8 bases. With 3 bases clipped from V and 2 bases from J, the junction kept 6 bases outside the gene matches. Germline values: CDR1 GTSNPN, CDR2 SVGIG (reference sequence). The CDR3 loop spans 15 amino acids. The CDR3: CAWRQRGPTYNEQFF. DNA of the CDR3: TGTGCCTGGAGGCAGCGGGGGCCTACCTACAATGAGCAGTTCTTC.

Concerning this clone: Other DNA sequences within the sample encode an identical CDR3. The CDR3 region is CASRGGYNSPLHF. The CDR3 DNA reads as TGTGCCAGCAGGGGGGGGTATAATTCACCCCTCCACTTT. The chain carries TRBV2 and TRBJ1-6; possible D gene TRBD1, 5 bases. Deletions cut 6 bases from V and 4 bases from J, with 7 bases between. Germline V gene sequence: CDR1 SNHLY, CDR2 FYNNEI. The CDR3 spans 13 residues.